The text below deals with one T cell receptor beta chain. The data were taken from a study of cytomegalovirus exposure and HLA in healthy donors. The CDR3 length is 15 residues. With 60 Vbeta and 13 Jbeta primers, the PCR was carried out. The data were produced by immunoSEQ multiplex PCR, yet TCRdb's version contains in-frame clones alone and is incomplete. The data show 150,000 to 200,000 clones, roughly 77% seen once. The source of this sequence is a man younger than 35 in good health and CMV-seropositive. This rearrangement joins TRBV21-1 to TRBJ1-1; the table's TRBD1 call for D was not verified on the DNA. TRBV21-1 is tagged as a pseudogene. The sequenced sample consisted of PBMCs. CDR3 bases: TGTGCCAGCAGCAAGGAAGGCAGGGGGCGGACTGAAGCTTTCTTT. Translated: CASSKEGRGRTEAFF.